This T cell receptor beta chain was sequenced for a study of response to subunit inactivated influenza vaccine. The V gene lost 0 bases and the J gene lost 1 base, with 12 bases spanning the gap. Per germline, CDR1 LGHNA and CDR2 YNFKEQ. The CDR3 sequence is 16 residues long. TCRdb redid the calling of the RT-PCR reads with MiXCR, one entry per CDR3 protein. The sample lists roughly 650,000 distinct CDR3 sequences; around a sixth were seen once. This clonotype appeared a few times. This sequence joins TRBV4-2 and TRBJ1-1, with D possibly TRBD1 on 5 matching bases. The sequence came from a man in his fifties or sixties who received an inactivated influenza vaccine. Material: PBMCs from blood, obtained approximately 13 days after vaccination. The CDR3 sequence: CASSQDLRGKNTEAFF. The CDR3 coding sequence is TGTGCCAGCAGCCAAGATTTAAGGGGAAAGAACACTGAAGCTTTCTTT.